The clone carrying this TCR beta chain has only one observation. Its antigen is still unknown. This table comes from immunoSEQ multiplex PCR, and its TCRdb copy is limited to in-frame clones, with some not included. Of about 600,000 clones detected, 95% appear once; the ten largest clones hold about 0.11%. The naive CD8 subset, CD45RO-negative cells positively selected for CCR7, excluded terminally differentiated effector memory CD45RA+ cells. The CDR3 covers 14 residues. The germline V gene has CDR1 SGHTA and CDR2 FQGNSA. The data stem from a study of shared clonotypes between healthy human individuals. Notes on the study in general: Sorted-subset sequencing was shown by rarefaction to be incomplete despite large depth.

The clonotype originates from a woman aged 25 to 45 in good health. The chain is built from TRBV7-2 and TRBJ2-5; D call uncertain. The J call is uncertain, as TRBJ2-7 better fits the DNA end. The source material was naive CD8+ T cells sorted from blood. CDR3 residues: CASSLGWLALEQYF. In DNA form, the CDR3 reads TGTGCCAGCAGCTTAGGGTGGTTGGCTCTCGAGCAGTACTTC.